This T cell receptor beta chain was sequenced for a study of T-cell reconstitution after alpha-beta-depleted transplantation in children. There are many counts of this clonotype. The authors prepared the TCRbeta library with unique molecular identifiers. TCRdb reprocessed the PCR reads via MiXCR and lists one record per CDR3 protein. This sample has around 450,000 distinct CDR3 sequences, with roughly 43% found just once. The CDR3 has 14 residues. V lost 4 bases to trimming and J lost 6 bases, with 12 bases between them. The chain carries TRBV12-3 or TRBV12-4 and TRBJ2-2, with TRBD1 as a possible D gene (5 bases). This clonotype was obtained from a girl aged 2-10 years with aplastic anemia, due to receive a stem cell transplant. The source material was PBMCs, sampled before TCRalphabeta/CD19-depleted stem cell transplant. For the CDR3, the DNA is TGTGCCAGCAGTTCCTTGCAGGGTGCCGGGGAGCTGTTTTTT. This codes for CASSSLQGAGELFF.